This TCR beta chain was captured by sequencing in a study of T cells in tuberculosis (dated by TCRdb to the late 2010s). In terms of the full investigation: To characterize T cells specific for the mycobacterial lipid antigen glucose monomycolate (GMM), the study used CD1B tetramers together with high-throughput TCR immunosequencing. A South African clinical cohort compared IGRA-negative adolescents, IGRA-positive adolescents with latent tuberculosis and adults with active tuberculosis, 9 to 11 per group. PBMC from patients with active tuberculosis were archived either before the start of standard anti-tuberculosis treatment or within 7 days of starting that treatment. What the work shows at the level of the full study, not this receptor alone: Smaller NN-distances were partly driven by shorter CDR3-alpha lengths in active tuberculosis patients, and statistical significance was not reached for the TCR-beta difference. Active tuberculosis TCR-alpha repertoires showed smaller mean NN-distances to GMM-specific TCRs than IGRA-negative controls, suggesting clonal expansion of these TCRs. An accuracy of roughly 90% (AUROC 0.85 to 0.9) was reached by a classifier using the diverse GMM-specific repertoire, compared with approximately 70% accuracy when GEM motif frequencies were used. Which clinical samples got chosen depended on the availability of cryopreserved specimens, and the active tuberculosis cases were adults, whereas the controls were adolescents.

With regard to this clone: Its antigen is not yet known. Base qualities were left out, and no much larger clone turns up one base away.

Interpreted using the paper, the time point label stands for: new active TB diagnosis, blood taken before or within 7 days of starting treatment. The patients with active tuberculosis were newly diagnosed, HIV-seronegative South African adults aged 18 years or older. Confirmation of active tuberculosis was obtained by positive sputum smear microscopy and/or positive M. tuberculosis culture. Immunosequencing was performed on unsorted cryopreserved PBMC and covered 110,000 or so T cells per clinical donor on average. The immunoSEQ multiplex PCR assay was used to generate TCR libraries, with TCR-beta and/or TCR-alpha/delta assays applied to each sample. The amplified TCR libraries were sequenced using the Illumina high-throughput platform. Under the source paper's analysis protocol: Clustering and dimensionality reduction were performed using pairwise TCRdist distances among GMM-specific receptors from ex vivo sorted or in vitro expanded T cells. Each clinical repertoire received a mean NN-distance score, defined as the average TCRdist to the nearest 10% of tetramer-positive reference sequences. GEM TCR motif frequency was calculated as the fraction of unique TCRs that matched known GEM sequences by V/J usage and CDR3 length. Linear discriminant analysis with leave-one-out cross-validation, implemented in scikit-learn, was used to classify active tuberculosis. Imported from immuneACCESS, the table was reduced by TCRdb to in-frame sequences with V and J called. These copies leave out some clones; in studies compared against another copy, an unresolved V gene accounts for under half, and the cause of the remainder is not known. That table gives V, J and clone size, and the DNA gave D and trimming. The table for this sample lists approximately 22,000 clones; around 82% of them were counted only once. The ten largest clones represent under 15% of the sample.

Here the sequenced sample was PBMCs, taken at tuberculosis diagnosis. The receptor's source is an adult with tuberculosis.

This receptor has the CDR3 CSAKTEGEAFF. The DNA sequence follows: TGCAGTGCTAAGACAGAAGGGGAAGCTTTCTTT. The chain links TRBV20-1 with TRBJ1-1, and the D gene may be TRBD1, 5 bases matching. The germline V gene (reference sequence) supplies CDR1 DFQATT and CDR2 SNEGSKA. Its CDR3 holds 11 amino acids, cysteine through phenylalanine. The read is trimmed to its CDR3 DNA, 33 bases read in frame from base 1. V drops 4 bases and J drops 8 bases, leaving 11 bases in between.